The 8 T cell receptor beta chains in this list originate from one sample, sequenced in a study of cytomegalovirus exposure and HLA in healthy donors. Researchers ran the PCR with 60 Vbeta and 13 Jbeta primers. The protocol was immunoSEQ multiplex PCR, while the TCRdb copy is restricted to in-frame clones and leaves out a portion. The sample includes fewer than 140,000 clones, around 85% of them seen just once. The sequencing input was PBMCs. These receptors were collected from a man between 60 and 75 years old in good health and CMV-seronegative.

This chain links TRBV2 with TRBJ1-1; D is uncertain. The germline V gene encodes CDR1 SNHLY and CDR2 FYNNEI. Trimming left V 4 bases short and J 1 base short, with 7 bases between. The CDR3 consists of 13 residues. CDR3 sequence (DNA): TGTGCCAGCAGTGTCACCGGGAACACTGAAGCTTTCTTT. Its protein product is CASSVTGNTEAFF.

This sequence joins TRBV6-5 and TRBJ2-3, with D maybe TRBD2 (7 bases). Germline V lookup: CDR1 MNHEY, CDR2 SVGAGI. This CDR3 has 15 amino acids. Trimming shortened V by 5 bases and J by 1 base, and 13 bases separated the two germline ends. The CDR3 region has the DNA TGTGCCAGCAGTAAGGGGGGGCGTCGCACAGATACGCAGTATTTT. Protein product: CASSKGGRRTDTQYF.

The J gene is TRBJ1-1, the V gene TRBV7-2, with 8 positions matching TRBD1. V was clipped by 5 bases and J by 3 bases; unmatched bases: 5. Germline lookup yields CDR1 SGHTA and CDR2 FQGNSA. The CDR3 consists of 14 residues. CDR3 protein: CASSPQGGDTEAFF. CDR3 nucleotide sequence: TGTGCCAGCAGCCCACAGGGGGGGGACACTGAAGCTTTCTTT.

A single count supports this clone. V is TRBV25-1 and J is TRBJ1-2; 9 nucleotides match TRBD1. This CDR3 contains 15 residues. Germline loops: CDR1 MGHDK, CDR2 SYGVNS. Trimming took 5 bases from V and 7 from J; bases not matched to a gene: 11. The CDR3 nucleotides are TGTGCCAGCAGTCCCTATAAGGGGGACAGGGTTGGCTACACCTTC. This codes for CASSPYKGDRVGYTF.

V is TRBV5-1 and J is TRBJ2-5; D possibly corresponds to TRBD2 (6 bases). Trimming removed 0 bases at V and 5 bases at J, with 17 bases between. Germline-derived CDR1 and CDR2 are SGHRS and YFSETQ. CDR3 length: 16 residues. CDR3 nucleotide sequence: TGCGCCAGCAGCTTGGCCAGGGAGGCAGGACGGGAGACCCAGTACTTC. Its translation: CASSLAREAGRETQYF.

V usage is TRBV21-1 and J usage is TRBJ2-3; TRBD2 is the table's D call and was not checked against the DNA. TRBV21-1 is a documented pseudogene. This CDR3 has 18 residues. The CDR3 DNA is TGTGCCAGCAGCACTTACTGCCTAGGAGGGTCTACCACAGATACGCAGTATTTT. Amino acids: CASSTYCLGGSTTDTQYF.

The gene calls are TRBV9 and TRBJ2-4; possible D gene TRBD1, 6 bases. CDR3 size: 15 residues. The V and J ends lost 5 bases and 3 bases respectively, with 15 bases between them. Germline CDR1 reads SGDLS; CDR2 reads YYNGEE. CDR3 DNA sequence: TGTGCCAGCAGTACACAGGGCTGGGACAAAAACATTCAGTACTTC. This encodes CASSTQGWDKNIQYF. Based on the CDR3 plus reference TRBV9 and TRBJ2-4, the full variable domain is DSGVTQTPKHLITATGQRVTLRCSPRSGDLSVYWYQQSLDQGLQFLIQYYNGEERAKGNILERFSAQQFPDLHSELNLSSLELGDSALYFCASSTQGWDKNIQYFGAGTRLSVL.

The CDR3 DNA reads TGTGCCAGCAGCACAGCCAGGGGGCTTTTCGAGCAGTACGTC. As protein: CASSTARGLFEQYV. The J gene is TRBJ2-7, the V gene TRBV7-2; 8 bases fit TRBD1. The CDR3 runs to 14 residues. J lost 6 bases, V lost 5 bases, and 9 bases had no gene match. In germline, CDR1 is SGHTA, CDR2 FQGNSA.